These T cell receptor beta chains were read from a single sample in a study of T cell responses to AZD1222 COVID-19 vaccine. Profiling relied on immunoSEQ multiplex PCR, and the TCRdb table lists in-frame clones only, not all of them. The profile covers roughly 160,000 clones, with around 95% appearing a single time and about 0.64% taken by the ten largest. The input for sequencing was peripheral blood, taken on day 0 of AZD1222 vaccination. These receptors were obtained from an adult in good health. Both conserved end residues are part of each CDR3. The order of the fields is J gene, V gene, CDR3 length, clone size, D gene, CDR3 DNA, CDR3 protein. D genes are given only for firm matches. The size of a clone is reported for some rows only, either as once, few or many, or as a class for expanded clones.

>TRBJ1-1|TRBV28|14|NA|NA
TGTGCCACCGTTATCCCTGGCCAGGGTACTGAAGCTTTCTTT
CATVIPGQGTEAFF
>TRBJ1-1|TRBV4-1|14|NA|NA
TGCGCCAGCAGCCAAGGGATTTTGAACACTGAAGCTTTCTTT
CASSQGILNTEAFF
>TRBJ2-2|TRBV4-1|16|NA|NA
TGCGCCAGCAGTTTGGGTGGGCAGGCGAACACCGGGGAGCTGTTTTTT
CASSLGGQANTGELFF
>TRBJ1-4|TRBV25-1|13|NA|TRBD1
TGTGCCACCGAGCAGACAGGGTATGAAAAACTGTTTTTT
CATEQTGYEKLFF
>TRBJ2-3|TRBV4-1|12|NA|NA
TGCGCCAGCAGCCAGAGTGGGGATACGCAGTATTTT
CASSQSGDTQYF
>TRBJ1-2|TRBV29-1|13|NA|NA
TGCAGCGTGTGGACGTCCGGGGGCTATGGCTACACCTTC
CSVWTSGGYGYTF
>TRBJ1-5|TRBV19|16|NA|NA
TGTGCCAGTAGTATTGCTGGGACTGGCCGAAATCAGCCCCAGCATTTT
CASSIAGTGRNQPQHF
>TRBJ1-1|TRBV10-2|15|NA|NA
TGCGCCAGCAGTTGGGGGAAGAGAGGGCGCACTGAAGCTTTCTTT
CASSWGKRGRTEAFF
>TRBJ2-2|TRBV5-1|15|NA|NA
TGCGCCAGCAGCTTCTCCGGGGTCAGCACCGGGGAGCTGTTTTTT
CASSFSGVSTGELFF
>TRBJ2-2|TRBV24-1|14|NA|TRBD1
TGTGCCACCAGCACGACAGGGGGCCCCGGGGAGCTGTTTTTT
CATSTTGGPGELFF
>TRBJ2-2|TRBV7-9|12|NA|NA
TGTGCCAGCAGTCGGAGTATCGGGGAGCTGTTTTTT
CASSRSIGELFF
>TRBJ1-2|TRBV6-5|15|NA|NA
TGTGCCAGCAGTTACTCCTATGGGGGAAACTATGGCTACACCTTC
CASSYSYGGNYGYTF
>TRBJ1-3|TRBV7-9|18|few|NA
TGTGCCAGCAGCTTCTTGAGGCGGGGAAGCCTTCCTCGAAACACCATATATTTT
CASSFLRRGSLPRNTIYF
>TRBJ2-1|TRBV2|10|NA|NA
TGTGCCAGCCGACCGGTTGAGCAGTTCTTC
CASRPVEQFF
>TRBJ1-2|TRBV7-9|13|once|NA
TGTGCCAGCACCGAAGACAGAATAGATGGCTACACCTTC
CASTEDRIDGYTF
>TRBJ2-3|TRBV2|16|NA|TRBD2
TGTGCCAGCAGGAGCGGGAGCCCTTTGGGCACAGATACGCAGTATTTT
CASRSGSPLGTDTQYF
>TRBJ1-1|TRBV7-8|10|once|NA
TGTGCCAGCGGGGCCACTGAAGCTTTCTTT
CASGATEAFF
>TRBJ2-1|TRBV3-1/TRBV3-2|15|NA|TRBD2
TGTGCCAGCAGCCATAGCGGGAGTGCCCGGAATGAGCAGTTCTTC
CASSHSGSARNEQFF
>TRBJ2-7|TRBV6-5|14|NA|NA
TGTGCCAGCACCCGACAGGTTTCCGTTTACGAGCAGTACTTC
CASTRQVSVYEQYF
>TRBJ2-1|TRBV16|14|NA|NA
TGTGCCAGCAGCCAATCGCGTCAGGGCTATGAGCAGTTCTTC
CASSQSRQGYEQFF
>TRBJ2-7|TRBV28|14|NA|NA
TGTGCCAGCAGCCCCCTAGACAGGCTCGACGAGCAGTACTTC
CASSPLDRLDEQYF
>TRBJ2-5|TRBV3-1/TRBV3-2|16|NA|TRBD2
TGTGCCAGCAGCCCCCTTTTGGCGGGAGGGGAAGAGACCCAGTACTTC
CASSPLLAGGEETQYF
>TRBJ1-5|TRBV2|15|NA|TRBD1
TGTGCCAGCTGCCGGGGACAGGGCATCAATCAGCCCCAGCATTTT
CASCRGQGINQPQHF
>TRBJ2-4|TRBV4-1|14|once|NA
TGCGCCAGCAGCCAAGAATCCGGGAAAGGGGCCGAGTACTTC
CASSQESGKGAEYF
>TRBJ1-2|TRBV13|16|NA|TRBD1
TGTGCCAGCAGCCTCCCCTACCGGGACAGCTTCTATGGCTACACCTTC
CASSLPYRDSFYGYTF
>TRBJ2-7|TRBV27|16|NA|TRBD2
TGTGCCAGCAGCCCTCTGGGAGGGGCGGGGGTCTACGAGCAGTACTTC
CASSPLGGAGVYEQYF
>TRBJ1-4|TRBV6-1|16|NA|TRBD1
TGTGCCAGCAGTGAAGCTTTGGACAGGCATAATGAAAAACTGTTTTTT
CASSEALDRHNEKLFF
>TRBJ2-2|TRBV6-4|15|NA|NA
TGTGCCAGCAGTGACTCCGAGGACGCCTCCGGGGAGCTGTTTTTT
CASSDSEDASGELFF
>TRBJ1-5|TRBV27|15|NA|NA
TGTGCCAGCAGACCAAACCCAGGGATAGTTCAGCCCCAGCATTTT
CASRPNPGIVQPQHF
>TRBJ1-1|TRBV30|13|once|TRBD1
TGTGCCTGGATGTACAGGGGGCACGCTGAAGCTTTCTTT
CAWMYRGHAEAFF
>TRBJ2-7|TRBV28|15|NA|NA
TGTGCCAGCAGCCCCGTGAAAGAGAGAGACTACGAGCAGTACTTC
CASSPVKERDYEQYF
>TRBJ2-7|TRBV12-5|16|NA|NA
TGTGCTAGTGGTCCCCCCATATACTGGGCGTCCTACGAGCAGTACTTC
CASGPPIYWASYEQYF
>TRBJ2-5|TRBV5-1|15|NA|NA
TGCGCCAGCGGGAATGGCGGAGTACACCAAGAGACCCAGTACTTC
CASGNGGVHQETQYF
>TRBJ2-5|TRBV5-5|16|NA|NA
TGTGCCAGCAGCCGTCTCCTAGCGAAAGTAAAAGAGACCCAGTACTTC
CASSRLLAKVKETQYF
>TRBJ1-1|TRBV5-8|14|NA|NA
TGTGCCAGCAGCTTGCCAGGGGCGAACACTGAAGCTTTCTTT
CASSLPGANTEAFF
>TRBJ1-2|TRBV5-1|13|NA|NA
TGCGCCAGCAGCAGGGCAGATAACTATGGCTACACCTTC
CASSRADNYGYTF
>TRBJ1-1|TRBV3-1/TRBV3-2|12|NA|NA
TGTGCCAGCAGCCAAGACAACACTGAAGCTTTCTTT
CASSQDNTEAFF
>TRBJ2-1|TRBV3-1/TRBV3-2|11|NA|NA
TGTGCCAGCAGCCAAGTAACTGAGCAGTTCTTC
CASSQVTEQFF
>TRBJ1-2|TRBV27|16|NA|NA
TGTGCCAGCAGTTTTATAGGGGGACAACATAACTATGGCTACACCTTC
CASSFIGGQHNYGYTF
>TRBJ1-5|TRBV2|15|NA|NA
TGTGCCAGCAGGGACTGGCCCCAGAGCAATCAGCCCCAGCATTTT
CASRDWPQSNQPQHF
>TRBJ1-3|TRBV30|16|NA|NA
TGTGCCTGGAGTGTCCCTATACAGGGTCCTGGAAACACCATATATTTT
CAWSVPIQGPGNTIYF
>TRBJ1-1|TRBV4-2|15|NA|NA
TGTGCCAGCAGCCAGGTAACAGGGTCGAACACTGAAGCTTTCTTT
CASSQVTGSNTEAFF
>TRBJ1-2|TRBV25-1|17|NA|TRBD1
TGTGCCAGCAGTGAAGGGCCTGGACAGGATATTAACTATGGCTACACCTTC
CASSEGPGQDINYGYTF
>TRBJ1-1|TRBV29-1|13|once|NA
TGCAGCGTTGTAGACAGAGGTTTGTCTGAAGCTTTCTTT
CSVVDRGLSEAFF
>TRBJ2-3|TRBV7-9|13|NA|NA
TGTGCCCACAGCATCACTAGCACAGATACGCAGTATTTT
CAHSITSTDTQYF
>TRBJ2-4|TRBV7-9|16|NA|NA
TGTGCCAGCAGCTTTATCGAGGAGGGCCTTAAAAACATTCAGTACTTC
CASSFIEEGLKNIQYF
>TRBJ1-1|TRBV18|12|NA|NA
TGTGCCAGCTCGTCAGGGATCCTTGACGCTTTCTTT
CASSSGILDAFF
>TRBJ1-2|TRBV28|11|NA|NA
TGTGCCAGCAGTTTCTTGGAGGGCTACACCTTC
CASSFLEGYTF
>TRBJ2-2|TRBV12-3/TRBV12-4|11|NA|NA
TGTGCCAGCAGTATTATCGGGGAGCTGTTTTTT
CASSIIGELFF
>TRBJ1-3|TRBV10-2|18|NA|NA
TGCGCCAGCAGTGACTACCTCCAGTGGGGCCGAACAGGAAACACCATATATTTT
CASSDYLQWGRTGNTIYF
>TRBJ2-7|TRBV5-4|17|NA|NA
TGTGCCAGCAGCTTGAATCTGCGTCCGATGGGTTCCTACGAGCAGTACTTC
CASSLNLRPMGSYEQYF
>TRBJ1-2|TRBV15|13|NA|NA
TGTGCCACCAGCAGAGATTCTAGCTATGGCTACACCTTC
CATSRDSSYGYTF